This entry features one TCR beta chain sequence. Its cognate antigen has yet to be identified. Qualities for individual bases were not recorded, and no much larger clone is one base off. This entry belongs to a study of blood T cell repertoires in COVID-19 (TCRdb year 2020). Regarding the study in general: Samples covering the acute and convalescent phases of COVID-19 were provided by collaborators in the United States, Italy and Spain. Where available, HLA class I and class II types were taken from metadata supplied by the sample provider and were not determined by assay-based typing. Subjects who had been exposed to COVID-19, were actively infected with it, or had recovered from it provided the deeply sampled blood TCRbeta repertoires that made up the dataset. The samples were drawn from two sources: the first 160 participants of the ongoing ImmuneRACE study, and 1,200 or so subjects contributed by 6 global collaborators. Nearly every sample came with metadata listing a de-identified subject ID, COVID-19 status, age in years and sex. A freely available public database, intended as a resource for researchers studying the immune response to SARS-CoV-2, is where the repertoires were released. The prospective study material was composed of cDNA or gDNA derived from T cells, B-cell-depleted T cells, or PBMCs. Study-wide conclusions, independent of this receptor: How much clinical and demographic metadata was included differed by source and by participant, and the metadata was provided uncurated.

Each collaborating institution followed its own protocols to collect whole blood in K2EDTA tubes. Collaborator samples were shipped for TCRbeta analysis as frozen whole blood, isolated PBMCs, or DNA extracted from either sample type. The CDR3 runs 15 amino acids, cysteine and phenylalanine included. Kept here is only the CDR3 DNA, which spans 45 bases and is read in frame from base 1. From the germline V gene, CDR1 is MNHEY and CDR2 is SVGEGT. The germline V end is reduced by 2 bases and the J end by 3 bases; junction bases left unmatched: 4. TCRbeta CDR3 regions were amplified from genomic DNA using the immunoSEQ Assay, a bias-controlled multiplex PCR. In the paper's pipeline: Within the assay, amplification of reference gene primers was used to estimate how many nucleated cells each sample contained. To quantify the absolute abundance of each unique TCRbeta CDR3 rearrangement, sequence reads were collapsed and filtered. For each sample, productive Simpson clonality was calculated as the square root of Simpson's diversity index over productive rearrangements. TCRdb took this table from immuneACCESS and kept in-frame rearrangements with V and J called. Such tables lack part of the clones; where checked against another copy, unresolved V genes explain under half of the gap, and the rest is unexplained. Clone size and V and J calls were adopted from that table, with D and trimming inferred from the DNA. Counted in this sample were more than 100,000 clones; about 89% of them appeared once. The ten most abundant clones make up approximately 3.5% of the sample.

Rearrangement joined TRBV6-2 or TRBV6-3 to TRBJ2-1; TRBD2 fits 7 bases in the junction. This clonotype was obtained from an older woman with acute or convalescent COVID-19. Sequenced sample: peripheral blood. The CDR3 sequence is CASSYLADGYNEQFF. The DNA is TGTGCCAGCAGTTACCTAGCGGATGGCTACAATGAGCAGTTCTTC.